This T cell receptor beta chain is from a study of molecular identifiers for immune sequencing clone quantification. In the sort, naive CD8 T cells were defined as CD8+CD4-CCR7+CD45RA+. Germline loops: CDR1 MNHNS, CDR2 SASEGT. This CDR3 has 15 residues. Trimming cost V 2 bases and J 5 bases, with 13 bases left between them. Preparation of the bulk TCR libraries relied on previously described methods and listed TCR primers. TCRdb re-analysed the PCR reads in MiXCR, keeping a single row per CDR3 protein. The table records about 640,000 distinct CDR3 sequences, around 20% of them present only once. This clonotype was detected many times.

This sequence joins TRBV6-1 and TRBJ1-5; possible D gene TRBD1, 6 bases. The source is a human donor in good health. Some libraries in this study had Jurkat cell RNA spiked in. The sample taken for sequencing was naive CD8+ T cells from blood, with Jurkat cell RNA spiked in. The sample's subset: FACS-sorted CD8+CD4-CCR7+CD45RA+ naive T cells. In DNA form, the CDR3 reads TGTGCCAGCAGTGAAACCGGGACAACACATCAGCCCCAGCATTTT. Translating gives CASSETGTTHQPQHF.